These T cell receptor beta chains were read from a single sample in a study of CD8 T cells in ankylosing spondylitis. Using its own MiXCR run on the 5' RACE reads, TCRdb lists one record per CDR3 protein. The profile shows fewer than 450,000 distinct CDR3 sequences, roughly 17% of them singletons. The sample consisted of blood, either unsorted or a sorted T cell fraction (not recorded which). The receptors here all came from a male donor with ankylosing spondylitis. Both conserved end residues are part of each CDR3. Not all rows give a size; the values are once, few, many and, for expanded clones, a class.

v_gene: TRBV4-2; abundance: few; len: 20; j_gene: TRBJ2-1; CDR3aa: CASSQARFTSGRGSYNEQFF
v_gene: TRBV18; abundance: .; len: 14; j_gene: TRBJ1-1; CDR3aa: CASSDQGGNTEAFF
v_gene: TRBV7-7; abundance: .; len: 15; j_gene: TRBJ2-7; CDR3aa: CASSPGTGGNNEQYF
v_gene: TRBV18; abundance: few; len: 14; j_gene: TRBJ2-1; CDR3aa: CASSGQGSENEQFF
v_gene: TRBV18; abundance: few; len: 14; j_gene: TRBJ2-7; CDR3aa: CASSPGRGTYEQYF
v_gene: TRBV3-1; abundance: few; len: 17; j_gene: TRBJ1-2; CDR3aa: CASSQDHRPVGGYGYTF
v_gene: TRBV20-1; abundance: .; len: 14; j_gene: TRBJ1-1; CDR3aa: CSAFDRAKNTEAFF
v_gene: TRBV6-5; abundance: .; len: 14; j_gene: TRBJ2-7; CDR3aa: CASSYGGQTYEQYF
v_gene: TRBV12-3/TRBV12-4; abundance: .; len: 16; j_gene: TRBJ1-4; CDR3aa: CASSRNRGITNEKLFF
v_gene: TRBV5-6; abundance: .; len: 17; j_gene: TRBJ2-6; CDR3aa: CASSLRQGPSGANVLTF
v_gene: TRBV12-3/TRBV12-4; abundance: many; len: 15; j_gene: TRBJ2-3; CDR3aa: CASTPSAGWTDTQYF
v_gene: TRBV20-1; abundance: few; len: 14; j_gene: TRBJ2-5; CDR3aa: CSGLLRGLGETQYF
v_gene: TRBV10-3; abundance: few; len: 18; j_gene: TRBJ2-1; CDR3aa: CAISDSGRAQDRNNEQFF
v_gene: TRBV7-2; abundance: many; len: 12; j_gene: TRBJ2-3; CDR3aa: CASSYRTDTQYF
v_gene: TRBV5-1; abundance: .; len: 15; j_gene: TRBJ2-5; CDR3aa: CASSSRDRGQETQYF
v_gene: TRBV27; abundance: many; len: 14; j_gene: TRBJ1-1; CDR3aa: CASSLRTGVSEAFF
v_gene: TRBV25-1; abundance: many; len: 16; j_gene: TRBJ2-1; CDR3aa: CASSEGRERGHNEQFF
v_gene: TRBV5-6; abundance: few; len: 16; j_gene: TRBJ1-1; CDR3aa: CASSGGQGNMDTEAFF
v_gene: TRBV6-5; abundance: many; len: 13; j_gene: TRBJ1-2; CDR3aa: CASSYRGGYGYTF
v_gene: TRBV11-2; abundance: few; len: 18; j_gene: TRBJ1-2; CDR3aa: CASSLDWDRGRGDYGYTF
v_gene: TRBV7-9; abundance: .; len: 17; j_gene: TRBJ2-1; CDR3aa: CASSLMRAGNTGTGQFF
v_gene: TRBV20-1; abundance: few; len: 14; j_gene: TRBJ2-1; CDR3aa: CSASRGRGYNEQFF
v_gene: TRBV28; abundance: .; len: 15; j_gene: TRBJ1-4; CDR3aa: CASSSGASGDEKLFF
v_gene: TRBV7-8; abundance: .; len: 14; j_gene: TRBJ1-1; CDR3aa: CASSIQATNTEAFF
v_gene: TRBV4-3; abundance: .; len: 14; j_gene: TRBJ1-5; CDR3aa: CASSQDRAGQPQHF
v_gene: TRBV30; abundance: .; len: 11; j_gene: TRBJ1-1; CDR3aa: CACLRVPEAFF
v_gene: TRBV11-2; abundance: many; len: 15; j_gene: TRBJ2-7; CDR3aa: CASSLRATSTYEQYF
v_gene: TRBV11-2; abundance: .; len: 15; j_gene: TRBJ2-1; CDR3aa: CASSLVLQAGDEQFF
v_gene: TRBV11-2; abundance: .; len: 18; j_gene: TRBJ1-5; CDR3aa: CASSLDRSGRGTNQPQHF
v_gene: TRBV12-3/TRBV12-4; abundance: .; len: 18; j_gene: TRBJ1-1; CDR3aa: CASSLARVVGALNTEAFF
v_gene: TRBV28; abundance: .; len: 12; j_gene: TRBJ2-7; CDR3aa: CASARLSYEQYF
v_gene: TRBV12-3/TRBV12-4; abundance: many; len: 12; j_gene: TRBJ2-1; CDR3aa: CASSLTSSRQFF
v_gene: TRBV7-2; abundance: few; len: 14; j_gene: TRBJ2-3; CDR3aa: CASSPGTSGNTQYF
v_gene: TRBV11-1; abundance: few; len: 19; j_gene: TRBJ1-4; CDR3aa: CASSLASTGMVSTNEKLFF
v_gene: TRBV4-3; abundance: few; len: 16; j_gene: TRBJ1-4; CDR3aa: CASSQPGTGVGEKLFF
v_gene: TRBV27; abundance: .; len: 17; j_gene: TRBJ2-3; CDR3aa: CASSLSGGGRVRYTQYF
v_gene: TRBV6-5; abundance: many; len: 14; j_gene: TRBJ1-2; CDR3aa: CASSSRQGALGYTF
v_gene: TRBV18; abundance: .; len: 14; j_gene: TRBJ2-3; CDR3aa: CASSLQRTADTQYF
v_gene: TRBV10-2; abundance: .; len: 15; j_gene: TRBJ1-4; CDR3aa: CASSDWTRNNEKLFF
v_gene: TRBV3-1; abundance: many; len: 14; j_gene: TRBJ2-1; CDR3aa: CASSRGLAYNEQFF